The rows below give T cell receptor beta chains drawn from one sample of a study of PD-L1 blockade in urothelial cancer. Sequencing used immunoSEQ multiplex PCR; TCRdb keeps in-frame clones, though not all of them. The table records roughly 100,000 clones, approximately 87% of them present only once. The input for sequencing was PBMCs, taken around atezolizumab (anti-PD-L1) treatment. Every receptor here comes from a man in his 70s with urothelial cancer. The CDR3 runs from the conserved cysteine through the conserved F or W. A D gene is named only where the DNA matches it firmly.

D	V	J	CDR3
.	TRBV7-2	TRBJ2-7	CASSPVGGRYEQYF
TRBD1	TRBV7-9	TRBJ2-1	CASSLAGTEYNEQFF
TRBD1	TRBV30	TRBJ2-4	CAWTGQGTNIQYF
.	TRBV19	TRBJ1-4	CASSIDGRGSTNEKLFF
.	TRBV27	TRBJ1-3	CASRTYSGNTIYF
TRBD1	TRBV19	TRBJ1-3	CASSIQDRAGNTIYF
TRBD1	TRBV6-1	TRBJ1-2	CASRLQGDYGYTF
TRBD1	TRBV4-2	TRBJ2-7	CASSQDRTGTPYEQYF
.	TRBV11-1	TRBJ2-1	CASSSVIGGGAYNEQFF
TRBD1	TRBV29-1	TRBJ1-2	CSVNPGTGYTYGYTF
.	TRBV18	TRBJ2-6	CASSPATGLLSSGANVLTF
TRBD1	TRBV19	TRBJ1-2	CASSKRTGDGYTF
.	TRBV5-6	TRBJ1-2	CASSLGTRDGYTF
TRBD1	TRBV2	TRBJ1-5	CASRSLGGTDQPQHF